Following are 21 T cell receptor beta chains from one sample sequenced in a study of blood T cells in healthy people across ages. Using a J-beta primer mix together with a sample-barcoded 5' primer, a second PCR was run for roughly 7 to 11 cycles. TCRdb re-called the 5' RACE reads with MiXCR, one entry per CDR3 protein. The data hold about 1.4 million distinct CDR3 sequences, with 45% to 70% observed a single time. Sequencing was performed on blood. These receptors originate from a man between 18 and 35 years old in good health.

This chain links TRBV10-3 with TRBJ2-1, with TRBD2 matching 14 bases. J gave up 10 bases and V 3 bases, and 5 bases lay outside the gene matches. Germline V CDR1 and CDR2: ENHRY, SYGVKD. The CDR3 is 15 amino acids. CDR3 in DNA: TGTGCCATCAGTGAACCGGGACTAGCGGGGGAAGAGCAGTTCTTC. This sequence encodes CAISEPGLAGEEQFF.

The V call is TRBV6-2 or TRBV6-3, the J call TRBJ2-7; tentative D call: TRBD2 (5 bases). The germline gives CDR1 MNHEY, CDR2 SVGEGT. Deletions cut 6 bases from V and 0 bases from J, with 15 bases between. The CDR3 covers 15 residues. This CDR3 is CASRTLASLSYEQYF. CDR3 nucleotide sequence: TGTGCCAGCAGGACTCTAGCCAGCCTCTCCTACGAGCAGTACTTC.

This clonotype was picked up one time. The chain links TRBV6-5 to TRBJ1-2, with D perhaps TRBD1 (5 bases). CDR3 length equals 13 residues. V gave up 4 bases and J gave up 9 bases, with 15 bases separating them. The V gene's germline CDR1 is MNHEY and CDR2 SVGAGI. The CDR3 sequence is CASSLGRSNSYTF. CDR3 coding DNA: TGTGCCAGCAGTTTGGGACGATCTAATAGCTACACCTTC.

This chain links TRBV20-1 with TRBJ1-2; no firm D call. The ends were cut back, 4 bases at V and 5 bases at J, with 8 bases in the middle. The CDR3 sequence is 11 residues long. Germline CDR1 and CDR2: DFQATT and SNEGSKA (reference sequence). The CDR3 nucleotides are TGCAGTGCTAACAGAGTTTATGGCTACACCTTC. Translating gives CSANRVYGYTF.

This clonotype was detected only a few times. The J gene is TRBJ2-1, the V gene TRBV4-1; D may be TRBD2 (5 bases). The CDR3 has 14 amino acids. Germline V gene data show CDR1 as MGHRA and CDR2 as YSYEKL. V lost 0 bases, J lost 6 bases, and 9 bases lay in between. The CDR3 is CASSQDERGNEQFF. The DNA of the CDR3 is TGCGCCAGCAGCCAAGATGAACGGGGCAATGAGCAGTTCTTC.

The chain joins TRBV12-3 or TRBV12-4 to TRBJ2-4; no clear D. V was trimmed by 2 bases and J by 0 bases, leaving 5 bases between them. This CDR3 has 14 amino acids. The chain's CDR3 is CASSLNLAKNIQYF. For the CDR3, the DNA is TGTGCCAGCAGTTTAAATTTAGCCAAAAACATTCAGTACTTC.

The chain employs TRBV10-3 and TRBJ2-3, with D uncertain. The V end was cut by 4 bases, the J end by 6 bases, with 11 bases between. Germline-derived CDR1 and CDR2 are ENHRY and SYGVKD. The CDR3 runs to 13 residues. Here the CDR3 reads CAISGPVEDTQYF. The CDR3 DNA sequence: TGTGCCATCAGTGGTCCCGTAGAGGATACGCAGTATTTT.

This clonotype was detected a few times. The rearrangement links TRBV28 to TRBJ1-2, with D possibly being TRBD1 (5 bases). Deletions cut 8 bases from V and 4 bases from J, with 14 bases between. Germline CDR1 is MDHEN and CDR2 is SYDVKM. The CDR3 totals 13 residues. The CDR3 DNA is TGTGCCAGCGACGACAGCAACGCCTATGGCTACACCTTC. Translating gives CASDDSNAYGYTF.

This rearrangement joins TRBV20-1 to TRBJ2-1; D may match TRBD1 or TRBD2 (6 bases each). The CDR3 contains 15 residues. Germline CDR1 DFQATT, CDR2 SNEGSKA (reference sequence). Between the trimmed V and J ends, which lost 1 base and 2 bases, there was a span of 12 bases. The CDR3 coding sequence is TGCAGTGCTAGAGGGGTAGGGGGGACCTACAATGAGCAGTTCTTC. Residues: CSARGVGGTYNEQFF.

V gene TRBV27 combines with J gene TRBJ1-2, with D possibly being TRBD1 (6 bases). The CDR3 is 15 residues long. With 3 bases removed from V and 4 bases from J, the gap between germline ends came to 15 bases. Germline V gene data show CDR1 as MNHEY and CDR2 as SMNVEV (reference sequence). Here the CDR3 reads CASSFLRGVSYGYTF. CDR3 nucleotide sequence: TGTGCCAGCAGTTTCCTCAGGGGAGTCTCCTATGGCTACACCTTC.

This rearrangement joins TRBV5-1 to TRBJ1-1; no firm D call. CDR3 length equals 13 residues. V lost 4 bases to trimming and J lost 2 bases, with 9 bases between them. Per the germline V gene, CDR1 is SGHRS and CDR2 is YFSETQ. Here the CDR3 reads CASSATINTEAFF. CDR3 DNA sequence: TGCGCCAGCAGCGCAACCATAAACACTGAAGCTTTCTTT.

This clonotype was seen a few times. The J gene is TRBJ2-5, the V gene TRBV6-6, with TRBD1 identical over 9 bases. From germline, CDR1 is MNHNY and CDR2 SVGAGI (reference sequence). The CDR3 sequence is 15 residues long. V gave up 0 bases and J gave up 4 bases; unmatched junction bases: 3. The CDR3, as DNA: TGTGCCAGCAGTTACTCCGGACAGGGGAGAGAGACCCAGTACTTC. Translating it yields CASSYSGQGRETQYF.

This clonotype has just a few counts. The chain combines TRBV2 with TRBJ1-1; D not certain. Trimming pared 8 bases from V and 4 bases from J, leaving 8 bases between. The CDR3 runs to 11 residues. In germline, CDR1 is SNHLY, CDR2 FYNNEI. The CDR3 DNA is TGTGCCAGCGAGATCTCCACTGAAGCTTTCTTT. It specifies CASEISTEAFF.

CDR3 loop: CSAIGSGGPTQFF. The DNA for the CDR3 is TGCAGTGCTATCGGTAGCGGGGGCCCTACGCAGTTCTTC. This chain links TRBV20-1 with TRBJ2-1; 9 positions match TRBD2. CDR1 and CDR2 (germline): DFQATT, SNEGSKA (reference sequence). V lost 4 bases to trimming and J lost 12 bases; unmatched junction nucleotides: 10. The CDR3 is 13 amino acids.

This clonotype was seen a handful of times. Here the CDR3 DNA reads TGTGCCAGCAGCCAAGTTTTGAGGCCAGACTCTGGCTACACCTTC. It codes for CASSQVLRPDSGYTF. The rearrangement uses TRBV4-2 and TRBJ1-2; D gene unclear. Germline V lookup: CDR1 LGHNA, CDR2 YNFKEQ. CDR3 size: 15 residues. Trimming cost V 1 base and J 7 bases, with 16 bases left between them.

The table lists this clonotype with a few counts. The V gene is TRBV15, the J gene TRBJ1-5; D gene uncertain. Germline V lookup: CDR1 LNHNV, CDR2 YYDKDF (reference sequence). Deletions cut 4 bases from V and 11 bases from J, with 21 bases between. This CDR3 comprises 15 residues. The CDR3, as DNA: TGTGCCACCAGCACAGCAGGAGCCTACCGGGTGACCCAGCATTTT. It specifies CATSTAGAYRVTQHF.

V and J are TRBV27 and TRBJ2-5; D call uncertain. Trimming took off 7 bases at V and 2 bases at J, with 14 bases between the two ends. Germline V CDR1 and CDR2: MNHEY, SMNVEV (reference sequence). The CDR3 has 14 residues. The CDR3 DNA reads TGTGCCAGCAAGAGAGGTACACCTCAAGAGACCCAGTACTTC. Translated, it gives CASKRGTPQETQYF.

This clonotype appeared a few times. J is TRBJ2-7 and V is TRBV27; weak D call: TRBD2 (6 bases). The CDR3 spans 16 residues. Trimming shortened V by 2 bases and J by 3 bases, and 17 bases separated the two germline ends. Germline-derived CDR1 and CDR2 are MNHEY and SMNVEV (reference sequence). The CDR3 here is CASSLTLAKGLYEQYF. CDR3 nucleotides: TGTGCCAGCAGTTTAACGCTAGCGAAGGGTCTCTACGAGCAGTACTTC.

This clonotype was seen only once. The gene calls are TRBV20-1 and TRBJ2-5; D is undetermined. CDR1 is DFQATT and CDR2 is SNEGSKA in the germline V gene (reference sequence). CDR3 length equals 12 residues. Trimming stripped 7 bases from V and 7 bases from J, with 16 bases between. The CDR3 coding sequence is TGCAGTGGAGACCACCCGGGTGGGACCCAGTACTTC. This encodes CSGDHPGGTQYF.

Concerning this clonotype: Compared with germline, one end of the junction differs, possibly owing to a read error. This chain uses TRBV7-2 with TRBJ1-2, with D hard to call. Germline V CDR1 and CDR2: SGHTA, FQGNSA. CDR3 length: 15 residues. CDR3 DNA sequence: TGTGCCGGCAGCTTAGAAGCAGCTACTAACTATGGCTACACCTTC. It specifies CAGSLEAATNYGYTF.

CDR3 nucleotide sequence: TGTGCCAGCAGTAACCTCCCGGGACAGGGTGGTGAAAAACTGTTTTTT. It translates to CASSNLPGQGGEKLFF. This chain joins TRBV6-5 and TRBJ1-4; 9 bases map to TRBD1. This CDR3 is 16 amino acids long. Germline V gives CDR1 MNHEY, CDR2 SVGAGI. The V segment lost 5 bases and the J segment 7 bases; nucleotides outside the gene matches: 11.